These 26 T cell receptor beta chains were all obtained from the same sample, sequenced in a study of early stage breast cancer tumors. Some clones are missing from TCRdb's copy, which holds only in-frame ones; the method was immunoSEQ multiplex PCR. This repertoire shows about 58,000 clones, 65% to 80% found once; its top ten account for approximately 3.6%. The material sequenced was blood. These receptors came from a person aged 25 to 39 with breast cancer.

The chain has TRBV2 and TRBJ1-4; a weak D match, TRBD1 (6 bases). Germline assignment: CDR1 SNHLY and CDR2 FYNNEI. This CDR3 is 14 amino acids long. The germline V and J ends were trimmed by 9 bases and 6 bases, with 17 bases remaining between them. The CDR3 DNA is TGTGCCAGTGACCGGCAAGGGGGGTATGAAAAACTGTTTTTT. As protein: CASDRQGGYEKLFF.

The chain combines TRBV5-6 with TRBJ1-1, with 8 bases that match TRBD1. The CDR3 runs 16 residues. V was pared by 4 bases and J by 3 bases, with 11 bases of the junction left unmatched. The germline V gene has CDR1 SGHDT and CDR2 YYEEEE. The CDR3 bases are TGTGCCAGCAGCCGGACAGGGCGGTCCTGGTACACTGAAGCTTTCTTT. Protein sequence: CASSRTGRSWYTEAFF. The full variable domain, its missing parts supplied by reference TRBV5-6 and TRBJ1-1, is DAGVTQSPTHLIKTRGQQVTLRCSPKSGHDTVSWYQQALGQGPQFIFQYYEEEERQRGNFPDRFSGHQFPNYSSELNVNALLLGDSALYLCASSRTGRSWYTEAFFGQGTRLTVV.

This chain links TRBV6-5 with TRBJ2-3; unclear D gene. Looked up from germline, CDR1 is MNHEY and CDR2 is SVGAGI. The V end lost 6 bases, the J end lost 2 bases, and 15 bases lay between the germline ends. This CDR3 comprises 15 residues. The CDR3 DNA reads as TGTGCCAGCAGCCGAGACACCGGAAACACAGATACGCAGTATTTT. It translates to CASSRDTGNTDTQYF.

The CDR3 DNA follows: TGTGCCAGCAGTACGGTTAACACCGGGGAGCTGTTTTTT. Its translation is CASSTVNTGELFF. The V gene is TRBV7-6, the J gene TRBJ2-2; D not resolved. CDR3 length: 13 amino acids. The germline V and J ends were trimmed by 6 bases and 2 bases, with 7 bases remaining between them. In germline, CDR1 is SGHVS, CDR2 FNYEAQ.

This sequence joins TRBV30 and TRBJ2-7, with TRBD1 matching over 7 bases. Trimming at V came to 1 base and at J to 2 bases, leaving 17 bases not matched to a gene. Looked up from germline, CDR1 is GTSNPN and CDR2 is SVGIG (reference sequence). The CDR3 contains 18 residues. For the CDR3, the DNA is TGTGCCTGGAGTGCATATCGACAGGGTCCTTGGGAGACCTACGAGCAGTACTTC. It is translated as CAWSAYRQGPWETYEQYF.

For the CDR3, the DNA is TGTGCCAGCAGCACGGGACTAGGAGGAGATACGCAGTATTTT. Translation gives CASSTGLGGDTQYF. This sequence joins TRBV7-9 and TRBJ2-3, with TRBD2 identical over 8 bases. Germline loops: CDR1 SEHNR, CDR2 FQNEAQ (reference sequence). Trimming at V came to 5 bases and at J to 5 bases, leaving 6 bases not matched to a gene. The CDR3 runs 14 residues.

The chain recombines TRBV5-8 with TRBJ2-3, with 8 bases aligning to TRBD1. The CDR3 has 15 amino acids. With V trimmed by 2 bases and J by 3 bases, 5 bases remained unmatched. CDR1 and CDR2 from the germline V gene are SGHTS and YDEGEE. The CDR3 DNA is TGTGCCAGCAGCTTCGGGACAGGTGGGACAGATACGCAGTATTTT. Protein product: CASSFGTGGTDTQYF. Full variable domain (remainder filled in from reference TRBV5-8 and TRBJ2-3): EAGVTQSPTHLIKTRGQQATLRCSPISGHTSVYWYQQALGLGLQFLLWYDEGEERNRGNFPPRFSGRQFPNYSSELNVNALELEDSALYLCASSFGTGGTDTQYFGPGTRLTVL.

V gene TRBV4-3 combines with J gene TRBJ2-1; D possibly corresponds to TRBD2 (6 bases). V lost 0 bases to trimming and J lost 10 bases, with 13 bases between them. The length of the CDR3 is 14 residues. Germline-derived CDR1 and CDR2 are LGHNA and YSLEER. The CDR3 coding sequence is TGCGCCAGCAGCCAAGATGGACTACGTGGCGAGCAGTTCTTC. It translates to CASSQDGLRGEQFF.

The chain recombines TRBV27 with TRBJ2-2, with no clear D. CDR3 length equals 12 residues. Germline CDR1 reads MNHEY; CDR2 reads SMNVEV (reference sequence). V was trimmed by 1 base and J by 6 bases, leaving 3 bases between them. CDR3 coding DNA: TGTGCCAGCAGTTTATATCCCGGGGAGCTGTTTTTT. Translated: CASSLYPGELFF.

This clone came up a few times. The CDR3 loop reads CASNGAGELQFF. The DNA of the CDR3 is TGTGCCAGCAATGGAGCGGGCGAACTGCAGTTCTTC. V gene TRBV7-9 combines with J gene TRBJ2-1; TRBD2 is a possible D gene (6 bases). The CDR3 runs 12 residues. The germline gives CDR1 SEHNR, CDR2 FQNEAQ (reference sequence). V was cut by 7 bases and J by 12 bases, with 16 bases left in between.

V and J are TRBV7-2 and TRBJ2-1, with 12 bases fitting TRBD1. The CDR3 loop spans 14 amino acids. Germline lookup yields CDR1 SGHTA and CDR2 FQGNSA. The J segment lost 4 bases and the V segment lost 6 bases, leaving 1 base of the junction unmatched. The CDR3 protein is CASRGQGAYNEQFF. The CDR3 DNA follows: TGTGCCAGCAGGGGACAGGGGGCGTACAATGAGCAGTTCTTC. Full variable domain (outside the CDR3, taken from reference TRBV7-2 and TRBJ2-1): GAGVSQSPSNKVTEKGKDVELRCDPISGHTALYWYRQSLGQGLEFLIYFQGNSAPDKSGLPSDRFSAERTGGSVSTLTIQRTQQEDSAVYLCASRGQGAYNEQFFGPGTRLTVL.

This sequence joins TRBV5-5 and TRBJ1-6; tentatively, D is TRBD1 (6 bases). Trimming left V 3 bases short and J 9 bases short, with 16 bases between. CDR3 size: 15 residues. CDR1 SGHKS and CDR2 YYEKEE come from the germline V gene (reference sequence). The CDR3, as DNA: TGTGCCAGCAGCTGGGGGGGGCAGGGCACTTCACCCCTCCACTTT. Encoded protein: CASSWGGQGTSPLHF.

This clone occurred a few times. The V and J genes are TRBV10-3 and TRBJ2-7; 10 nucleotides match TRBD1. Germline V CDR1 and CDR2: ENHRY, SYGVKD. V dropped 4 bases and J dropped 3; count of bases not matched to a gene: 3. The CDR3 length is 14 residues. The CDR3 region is CAISVGQGSYEQYF. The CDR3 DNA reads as TGTGCCATCAGTGTGGGACAGGGGAGCTACGAGCAGTACTTC.

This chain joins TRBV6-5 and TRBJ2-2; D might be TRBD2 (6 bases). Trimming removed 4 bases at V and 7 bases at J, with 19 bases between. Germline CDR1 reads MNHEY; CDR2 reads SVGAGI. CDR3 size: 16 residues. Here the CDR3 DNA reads TGTGCCAGCAGTTCCCTGGAGGGACTCGGAGTCGGGGAGCTGTTTTTT. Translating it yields CASSSLEGLGVGELFF.

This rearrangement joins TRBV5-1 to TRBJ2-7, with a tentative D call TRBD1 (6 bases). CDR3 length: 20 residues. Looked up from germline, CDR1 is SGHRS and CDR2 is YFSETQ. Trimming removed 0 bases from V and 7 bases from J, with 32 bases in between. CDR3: CASSLVFDEAGVGIVEEQYF. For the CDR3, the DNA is TGCGCCAGCAGCTTGGTTTTCGATGAGGCAGGGGTGGGGATCGTAGAGGAGCAGTACTTC.

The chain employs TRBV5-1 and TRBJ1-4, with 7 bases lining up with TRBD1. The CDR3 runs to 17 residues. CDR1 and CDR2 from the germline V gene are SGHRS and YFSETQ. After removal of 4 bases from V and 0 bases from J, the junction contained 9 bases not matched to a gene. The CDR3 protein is CASSVRGDSSTNEKLFF. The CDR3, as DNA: TGCGCCAGCAGCGTACGGGGGGACAGTTCAACTAATGAAAAACTGTTTTTT.

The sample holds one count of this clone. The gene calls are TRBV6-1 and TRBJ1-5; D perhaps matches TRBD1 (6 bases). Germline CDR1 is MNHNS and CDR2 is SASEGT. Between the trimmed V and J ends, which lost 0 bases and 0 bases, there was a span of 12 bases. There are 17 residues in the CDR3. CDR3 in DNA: TGTGCCAGCAGTGAAGCTAGGGGGAAATATAGCAATCAGCCCCAGCATTTT. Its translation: CASSEARGKYSNQPQHF.

The CDR3, as DNA: TGTGCCAGCAGCCCGGGACAGGGGGCAAGGGGCTACACCTTC. Translating gives CASSPGQGARGYTF. The J gene is TRBJ1-2, the V gene TRBV7-9, with 12 bases identical to TRBD1. After removal of 5 bases from V and 8 bases from J, the junction contained 6 bases not matched to a gene. The germline gives CDR1 SEHNR, CDR2 FQNEAQ (reference sequence). The CDR3 sequence is 14 residues long. The whole variable domain, remainder taken from reference TRBV7-9 and TRBJ1-2, is DTGVSQNPRHKITKRGQNVTFRCDPISEHNRLYWYRQTLGQGPEFLTYFQNEAQLEKSRLLSDRFSAERPKGSFSTLEIQRTEQGDSAMYLCASSPGQGARGYTFGSGTRLTVV.

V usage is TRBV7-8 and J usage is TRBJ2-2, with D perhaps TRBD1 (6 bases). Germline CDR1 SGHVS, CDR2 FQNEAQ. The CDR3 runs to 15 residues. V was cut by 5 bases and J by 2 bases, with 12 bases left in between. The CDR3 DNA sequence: TGTGCCAGCAGCCGAGGGGGACCCAACACCGGGGAGCTGTTTTTT. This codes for CASSRGGPNTGELFF.

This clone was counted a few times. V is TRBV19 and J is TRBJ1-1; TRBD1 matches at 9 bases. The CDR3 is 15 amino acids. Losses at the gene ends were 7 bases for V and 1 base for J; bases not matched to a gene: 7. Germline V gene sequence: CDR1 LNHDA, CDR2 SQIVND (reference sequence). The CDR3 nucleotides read TGTGCCAGTACCAGGCCGGGACAGGGGAACACTGAAGCTTTCTTT. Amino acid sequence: CASTRPGQGNTEAFF.

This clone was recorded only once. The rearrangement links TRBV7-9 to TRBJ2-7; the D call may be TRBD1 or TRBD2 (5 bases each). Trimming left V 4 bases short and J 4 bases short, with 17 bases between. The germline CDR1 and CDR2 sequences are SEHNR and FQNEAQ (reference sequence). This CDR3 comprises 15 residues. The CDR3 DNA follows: TGTGCCAGCAGCTCAAGACTGGGGGAGCAGTACGAGCAGTACTTC. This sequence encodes CASSSRLGEQYEQYF.

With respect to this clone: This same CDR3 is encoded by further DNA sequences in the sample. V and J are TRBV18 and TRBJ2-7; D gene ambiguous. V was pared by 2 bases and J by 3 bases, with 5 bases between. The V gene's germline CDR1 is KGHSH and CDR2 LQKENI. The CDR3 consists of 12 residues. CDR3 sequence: CASSPNNYEQYF. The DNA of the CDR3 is TGTGCCAGCTCACCAAACAACTACGAGCAGTACTTC.

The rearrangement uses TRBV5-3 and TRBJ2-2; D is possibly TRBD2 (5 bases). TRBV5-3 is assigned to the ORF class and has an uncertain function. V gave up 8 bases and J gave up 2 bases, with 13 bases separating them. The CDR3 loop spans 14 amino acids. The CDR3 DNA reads TGTGCCAGCAGCCCCGACTACAACACCGGGGAGCTGTTTTTT. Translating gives CASSPDYNTGELFF.

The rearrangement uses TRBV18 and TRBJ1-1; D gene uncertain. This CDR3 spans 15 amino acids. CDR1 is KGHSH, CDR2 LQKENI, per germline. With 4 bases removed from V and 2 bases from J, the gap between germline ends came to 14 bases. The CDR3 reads CASSQAGQGNTEAFF. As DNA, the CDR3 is TGTGCCAGCTCACAAGCGGGCCAAGGCAACACTGAAGCTTTCTTT. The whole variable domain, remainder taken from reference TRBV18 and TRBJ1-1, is NAGVMQNPRHLVRRRGQEARLRCSPMKGHSHVYWYRQLPEEGLKFMVYLQKENIIDESGMPKERFSAEFPKEGPSILRIQQVVRGDSAAYFCASSQAGQGNTEAFFGQGTRLTVV.

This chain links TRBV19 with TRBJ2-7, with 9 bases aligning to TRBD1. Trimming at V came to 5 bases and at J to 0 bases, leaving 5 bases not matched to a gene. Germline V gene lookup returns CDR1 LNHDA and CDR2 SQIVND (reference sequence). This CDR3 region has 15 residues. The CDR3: CASSFGTGHSYEQYF. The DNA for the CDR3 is TGTGCCAGTAGTTTCGGGACAGGGCACTCCTACGAGCAGTACTTC. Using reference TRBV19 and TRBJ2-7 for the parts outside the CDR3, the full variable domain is DGGITQSPKYLFRKEGQNVTLSCEQNLNHDAMYWYRQDPGQGLRLIYYSQIVNDFQKGDIAEGYSVSREKKESFPLTVTSAQKNPTAFYLCASSFGTGHSYEQYFGPGTRLTVT.

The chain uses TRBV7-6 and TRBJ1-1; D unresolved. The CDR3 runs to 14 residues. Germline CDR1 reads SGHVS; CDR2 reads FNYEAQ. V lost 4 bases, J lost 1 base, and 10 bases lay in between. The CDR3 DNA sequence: TGTGCCAGCAGCTCTCAGCGGGGGAACACTGAAGCTTTCTTT. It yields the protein CASSSQRGNTEAFF.